Each of the 6 T cell receptor beta chains below was sequenced from the same sample in a study of tumor-infiltrating lymphocytes in localized non-small cell lung cancer. Assay: immunoSEQ multiplex PCR; the TCRdb copy retains only in-frame clones and omits some. The data contain about 9,200 clones, around 82% of them singletons. Sequencing was performed on uninvolved lung tissue not adjacent to the tumor. Every receptor here comes from a human donor with non-small cell lung cancer.

The chain couples TRBV19 to TRBJ1-1; D may be TRBD1 (6 bases). The CDR3 is made up of 14 amino acids. Trimming shortened V by 5 bases and J by 0 bases, and 10 bases separated the two germline ends. Germline V gene data show CDR1 as LNHDA and CDR2 as SQIVND (reference sequence). The CDR3 DNA reads TGTGCCAGTAGTGTCGGGACACTGAACACTGAAGCTTTCTTT. Translated: CASSVGTLNTEAFF.

The rearrangement uses TRBV5-1 and TRBJ2-5, with a tentative D call TRBD2 (5 bases). The CDR3 consists of 14 residues. Germline lookup yields CDR1 SGHRS and CDR2 YFSETQ. V lost 3 bases, J lost 1 base, and 10 bases lay in between. CDR3: CASSYQAVQETQYF. In nucleotides, the CDR3 is TGCGCCAGCAGCTACCAAGCGGTCCAAGAGACCCAGTACTTC. The variable domain in full, completed from reference TRBV5-1 and TRBJ2-5, reads KAGVTQTPRYLIKTRGQQVTLSCSPISGHRSVSWYQQTPGQGLQFLFEYFSETQRNKGNFPGRFSGRQFSNSRSEMNVSTLELGDSALYLCASSYQAVQETQYFGPGTRLLVL.

V is TRBV5-1 and J is TRBJ1-2; 8 bases are a match to TRBD1. The CDR3 runs to 15 residues. Losses at the gene ends were 4 bases for V and 7 bases for J; bases not matched to a gene: 12. Germline V gene data show CDR1 as SGHRS and CDR2 as YFSETQ. CDR3 sequence: CASSGSGGQGAGYTF. The DNA for the CDR3 is TGCGCCAGCAGCGGTTCCGGAGGGCAGGGGGCTGGCTACACCTTC.

The genes are TRBV2 and TRBJ2-7; D is possibly TRBD2 (6 bases). This CDR3 has 12 amino acids. Per germline, CDR1 SNHLY and CDR2 FYNNEI. Between the trimmed V and J ends, which lost 5 bases and 4 bases, there was a span of 9 bases. Written as DNA, the CDR3 is TGTGCCAGCAGTATTAGCGGTTACGAGCAGTACTTC. Amino acids: CASSISGYEQYF.

This clone appeared a single time. This rearrangement joins TRBV11-3 to TRBJ2-7, with D maybe TRBD1 (6 bases). Trimming left V 6 bases short and J 2 bases short, with 11 bases between. Germline CDR1 is SGHNT and CDR2 is YENEEA. The CDR3 consists of 13 residues. In DNA form, the CDR3 reads TGTGCCAGCAGTTTGGACAGTGCCTACGAGCAGTACTTC. Translating gives CASSLDSAYEQYF.

The chain is built from TRBV9 and TRBJ1-1; D is unresolved. Trimming removed 2 bases at V and 1 base at J, with 9 bases between. The CDR3 is 14 amino acids. The germline CDR1 and CDR2 sequences are SGDLS and YYNGEE. The CDR3 DNA reads TGTGCCAGCAGCGTGGATATAGGGAACACTGAAGCTTTCTTT. Protein sequence: CASSVDIGNTEAFF.